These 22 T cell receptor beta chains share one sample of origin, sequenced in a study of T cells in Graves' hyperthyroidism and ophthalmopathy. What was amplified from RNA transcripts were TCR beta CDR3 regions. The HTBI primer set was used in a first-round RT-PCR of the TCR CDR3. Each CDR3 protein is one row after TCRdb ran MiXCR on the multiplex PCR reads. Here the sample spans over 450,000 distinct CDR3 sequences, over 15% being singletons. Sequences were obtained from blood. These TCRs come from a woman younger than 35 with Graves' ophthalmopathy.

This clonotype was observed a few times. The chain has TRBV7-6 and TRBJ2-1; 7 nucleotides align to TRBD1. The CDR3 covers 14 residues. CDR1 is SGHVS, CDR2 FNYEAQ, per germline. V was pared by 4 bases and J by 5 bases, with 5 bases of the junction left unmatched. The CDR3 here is CASSSLGQNNEQFF. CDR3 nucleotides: TGTGCCAGCAGCTCCCTGGGACAGAACAATGAGCAGTTCTTC.

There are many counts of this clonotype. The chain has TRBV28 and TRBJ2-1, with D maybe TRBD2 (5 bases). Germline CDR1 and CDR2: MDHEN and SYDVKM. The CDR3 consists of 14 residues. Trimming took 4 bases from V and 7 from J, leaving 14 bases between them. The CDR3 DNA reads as TGTGCCAGCAGTTCCGTACTAGTTAGGAATGAGCAGTTCTTC. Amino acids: CASSSVLVRNEQFF.

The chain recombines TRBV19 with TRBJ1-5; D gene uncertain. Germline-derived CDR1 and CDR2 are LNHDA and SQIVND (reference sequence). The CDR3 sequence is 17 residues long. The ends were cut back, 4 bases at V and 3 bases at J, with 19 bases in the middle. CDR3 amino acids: CASSTRSGGGNNQPQHF. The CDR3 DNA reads TGTGCCAGTAGTACGAGAAGTGGCGGCGGCAACAATCAGCCCCAGCATTTT.

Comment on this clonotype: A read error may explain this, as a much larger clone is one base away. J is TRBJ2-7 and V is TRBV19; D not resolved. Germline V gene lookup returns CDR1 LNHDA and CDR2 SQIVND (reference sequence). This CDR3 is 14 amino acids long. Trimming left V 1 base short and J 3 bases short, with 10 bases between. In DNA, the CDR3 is TGTGCCAGTAGTATAGGGACGGCGAACTACGAGCAGTACTTC. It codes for CASSIGTANYEQYF.

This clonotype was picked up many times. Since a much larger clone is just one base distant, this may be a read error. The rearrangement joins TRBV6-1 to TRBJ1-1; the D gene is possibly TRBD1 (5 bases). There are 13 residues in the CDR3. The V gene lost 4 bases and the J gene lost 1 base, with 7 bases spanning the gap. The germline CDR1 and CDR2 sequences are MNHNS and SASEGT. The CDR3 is CASSVTENTEAFF. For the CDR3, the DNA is TGTGCCAGCAGTGTGACAGAGAACACTGAAGCTTTCTTT.

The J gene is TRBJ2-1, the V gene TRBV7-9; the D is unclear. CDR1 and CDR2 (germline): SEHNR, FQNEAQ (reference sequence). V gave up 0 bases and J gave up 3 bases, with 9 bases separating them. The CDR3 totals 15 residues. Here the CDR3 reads CASSLAVGNYNEQFF. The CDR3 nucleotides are TGTGCCAGCAGCTTAGCGGTGGGTAACTACAATGAGCAGTTCTTC.

The CDR3 DNA reads as TGTGCCAGTAGTATTAAACCCACAACTGAAGCTTTCTTT. It encodes CASSIKPTTEAFF. The rearrangement joins TRBV19 to TRBJ1-1; unclear D gene. Germline values: CDR1 LNHDA, CDR2 SQIVND (reference sequence). Trimming removed 3 bases at V and 5 bases at J, with 10 bases between. This CDR3 has 13 amino acids.

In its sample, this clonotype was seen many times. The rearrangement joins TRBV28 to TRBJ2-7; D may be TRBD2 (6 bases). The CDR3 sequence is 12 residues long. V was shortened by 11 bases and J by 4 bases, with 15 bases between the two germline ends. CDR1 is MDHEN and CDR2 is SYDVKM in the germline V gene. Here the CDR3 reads CASLGGWYEQYF. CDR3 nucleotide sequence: TGTGCCTCCTTGGGGGGTTGGTACGAGCAGTACTTC.

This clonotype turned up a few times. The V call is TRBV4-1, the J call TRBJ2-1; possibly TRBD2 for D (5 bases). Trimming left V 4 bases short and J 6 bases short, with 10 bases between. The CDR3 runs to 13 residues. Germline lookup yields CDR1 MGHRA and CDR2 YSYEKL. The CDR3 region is CASSLGVRNEQFF. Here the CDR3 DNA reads TGCGCCAGCAGCCTGGGAGTTCGCAATGAGCAGTTCTTC.

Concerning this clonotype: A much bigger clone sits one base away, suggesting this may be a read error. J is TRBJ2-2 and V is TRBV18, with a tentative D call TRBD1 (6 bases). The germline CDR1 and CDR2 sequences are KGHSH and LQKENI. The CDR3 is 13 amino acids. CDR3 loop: CVSSPPGAGELFF. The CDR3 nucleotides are TGTGTCAGCTCACCACCAGGGGCCGGGGAGCTGTTTTTT.

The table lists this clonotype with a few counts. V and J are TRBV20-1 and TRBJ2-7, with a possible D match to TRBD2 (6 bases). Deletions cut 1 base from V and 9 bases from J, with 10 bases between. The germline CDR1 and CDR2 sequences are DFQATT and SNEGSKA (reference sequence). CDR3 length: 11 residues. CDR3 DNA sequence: TGCAGTGCTAGAGCCGGGACTTCGCAGTACTTC. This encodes CSARAGTSQYF.

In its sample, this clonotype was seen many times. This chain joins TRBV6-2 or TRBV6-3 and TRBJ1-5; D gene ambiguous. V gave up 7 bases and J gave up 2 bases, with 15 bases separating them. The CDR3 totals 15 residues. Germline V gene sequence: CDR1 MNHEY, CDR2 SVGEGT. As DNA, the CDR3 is TGTGCCAGCACCGATGCAAAGGGTGGCAATCAGCCCCAGCATTTT. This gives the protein CASTDAKGGNQPQHF.

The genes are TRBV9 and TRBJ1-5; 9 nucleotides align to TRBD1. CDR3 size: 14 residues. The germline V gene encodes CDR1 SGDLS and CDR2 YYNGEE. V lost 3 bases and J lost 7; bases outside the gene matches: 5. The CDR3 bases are TGTGCCAGCAGCGCGGACAGGGGAAGGCAGCCCCAGCATTTT. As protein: CASSADRGRQPQHF.

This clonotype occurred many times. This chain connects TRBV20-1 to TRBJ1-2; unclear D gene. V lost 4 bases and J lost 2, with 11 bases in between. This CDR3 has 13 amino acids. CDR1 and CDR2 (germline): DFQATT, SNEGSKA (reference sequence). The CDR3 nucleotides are TGCAGTGCTACGTTGGCCCAAAACTATGGCTACACCTTC. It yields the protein CSATLAQNYGYTF.

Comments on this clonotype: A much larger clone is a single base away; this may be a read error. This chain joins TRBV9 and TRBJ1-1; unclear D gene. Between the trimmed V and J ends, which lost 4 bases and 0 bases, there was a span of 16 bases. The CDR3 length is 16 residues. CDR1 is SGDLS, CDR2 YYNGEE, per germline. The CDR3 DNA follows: TGTGCCAGCAGCAACCATCTTGGACCGTTGAACACTGAAGCTTTCTTT. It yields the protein CASSNHLGPLNTEAFF.

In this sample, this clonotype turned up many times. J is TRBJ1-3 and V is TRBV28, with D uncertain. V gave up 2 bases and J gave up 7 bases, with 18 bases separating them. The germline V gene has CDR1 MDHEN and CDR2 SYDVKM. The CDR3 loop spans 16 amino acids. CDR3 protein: CASSLPDTGPSNTIYF. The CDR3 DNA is TGTGCCAGCAGTTTACCCGATACCGGGCCTAGTAACACCATATATTTT.

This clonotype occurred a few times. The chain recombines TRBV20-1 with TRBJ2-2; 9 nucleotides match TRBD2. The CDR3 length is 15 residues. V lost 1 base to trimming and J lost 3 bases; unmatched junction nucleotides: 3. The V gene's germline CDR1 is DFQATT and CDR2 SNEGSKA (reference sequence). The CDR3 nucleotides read TGCAGTGCTAGAGTAACTAGCGGGTACACCGGGGAGCTGTTTTTT. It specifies CSARVTSGYTGELFF.

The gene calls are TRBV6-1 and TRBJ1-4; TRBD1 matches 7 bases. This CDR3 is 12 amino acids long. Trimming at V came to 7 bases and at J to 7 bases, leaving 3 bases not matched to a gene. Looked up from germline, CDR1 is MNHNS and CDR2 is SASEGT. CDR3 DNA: TGTGCCAGCACCCGGGACAGTGAAAAACTGTTTTTT. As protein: CASTRDSEKLFF.

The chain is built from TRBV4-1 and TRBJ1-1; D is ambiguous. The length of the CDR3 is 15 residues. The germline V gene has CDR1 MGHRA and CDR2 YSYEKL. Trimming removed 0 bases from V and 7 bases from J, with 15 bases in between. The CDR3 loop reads CASSQDLADSHEAFF. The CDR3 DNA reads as TGCGCCAGCAGCCAAGATCTGGCAGATAGTCATGAAGCTTTCTTT.

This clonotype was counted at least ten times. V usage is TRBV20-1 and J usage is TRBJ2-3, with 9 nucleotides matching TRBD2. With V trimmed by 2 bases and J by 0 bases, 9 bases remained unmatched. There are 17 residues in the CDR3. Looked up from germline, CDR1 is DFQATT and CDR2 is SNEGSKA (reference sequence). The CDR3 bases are TGCAGTGCTAGAACCCCGTGGCGGGGGGGCAGCACAGATACGCAGTATTTT. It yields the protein CSARTPWRGGSTDTQYF.

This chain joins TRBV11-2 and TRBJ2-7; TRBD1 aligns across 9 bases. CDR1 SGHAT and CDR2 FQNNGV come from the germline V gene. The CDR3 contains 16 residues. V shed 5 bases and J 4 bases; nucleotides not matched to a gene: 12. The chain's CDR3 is CASSTGQGGRGYEQYF. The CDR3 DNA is TGTGCCAGCAGCACGGGACAGGGAGGCCGCGGGTACGAGCAGTACTTC.

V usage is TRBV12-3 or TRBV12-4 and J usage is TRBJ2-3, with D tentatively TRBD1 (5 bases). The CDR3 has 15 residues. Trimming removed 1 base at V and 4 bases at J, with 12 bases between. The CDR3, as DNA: TGTGCCAGCAGTTTAGTGGGGCAGCACCCAGATACGCAGTATTTT. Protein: CASSLVGQHPDTQYF.